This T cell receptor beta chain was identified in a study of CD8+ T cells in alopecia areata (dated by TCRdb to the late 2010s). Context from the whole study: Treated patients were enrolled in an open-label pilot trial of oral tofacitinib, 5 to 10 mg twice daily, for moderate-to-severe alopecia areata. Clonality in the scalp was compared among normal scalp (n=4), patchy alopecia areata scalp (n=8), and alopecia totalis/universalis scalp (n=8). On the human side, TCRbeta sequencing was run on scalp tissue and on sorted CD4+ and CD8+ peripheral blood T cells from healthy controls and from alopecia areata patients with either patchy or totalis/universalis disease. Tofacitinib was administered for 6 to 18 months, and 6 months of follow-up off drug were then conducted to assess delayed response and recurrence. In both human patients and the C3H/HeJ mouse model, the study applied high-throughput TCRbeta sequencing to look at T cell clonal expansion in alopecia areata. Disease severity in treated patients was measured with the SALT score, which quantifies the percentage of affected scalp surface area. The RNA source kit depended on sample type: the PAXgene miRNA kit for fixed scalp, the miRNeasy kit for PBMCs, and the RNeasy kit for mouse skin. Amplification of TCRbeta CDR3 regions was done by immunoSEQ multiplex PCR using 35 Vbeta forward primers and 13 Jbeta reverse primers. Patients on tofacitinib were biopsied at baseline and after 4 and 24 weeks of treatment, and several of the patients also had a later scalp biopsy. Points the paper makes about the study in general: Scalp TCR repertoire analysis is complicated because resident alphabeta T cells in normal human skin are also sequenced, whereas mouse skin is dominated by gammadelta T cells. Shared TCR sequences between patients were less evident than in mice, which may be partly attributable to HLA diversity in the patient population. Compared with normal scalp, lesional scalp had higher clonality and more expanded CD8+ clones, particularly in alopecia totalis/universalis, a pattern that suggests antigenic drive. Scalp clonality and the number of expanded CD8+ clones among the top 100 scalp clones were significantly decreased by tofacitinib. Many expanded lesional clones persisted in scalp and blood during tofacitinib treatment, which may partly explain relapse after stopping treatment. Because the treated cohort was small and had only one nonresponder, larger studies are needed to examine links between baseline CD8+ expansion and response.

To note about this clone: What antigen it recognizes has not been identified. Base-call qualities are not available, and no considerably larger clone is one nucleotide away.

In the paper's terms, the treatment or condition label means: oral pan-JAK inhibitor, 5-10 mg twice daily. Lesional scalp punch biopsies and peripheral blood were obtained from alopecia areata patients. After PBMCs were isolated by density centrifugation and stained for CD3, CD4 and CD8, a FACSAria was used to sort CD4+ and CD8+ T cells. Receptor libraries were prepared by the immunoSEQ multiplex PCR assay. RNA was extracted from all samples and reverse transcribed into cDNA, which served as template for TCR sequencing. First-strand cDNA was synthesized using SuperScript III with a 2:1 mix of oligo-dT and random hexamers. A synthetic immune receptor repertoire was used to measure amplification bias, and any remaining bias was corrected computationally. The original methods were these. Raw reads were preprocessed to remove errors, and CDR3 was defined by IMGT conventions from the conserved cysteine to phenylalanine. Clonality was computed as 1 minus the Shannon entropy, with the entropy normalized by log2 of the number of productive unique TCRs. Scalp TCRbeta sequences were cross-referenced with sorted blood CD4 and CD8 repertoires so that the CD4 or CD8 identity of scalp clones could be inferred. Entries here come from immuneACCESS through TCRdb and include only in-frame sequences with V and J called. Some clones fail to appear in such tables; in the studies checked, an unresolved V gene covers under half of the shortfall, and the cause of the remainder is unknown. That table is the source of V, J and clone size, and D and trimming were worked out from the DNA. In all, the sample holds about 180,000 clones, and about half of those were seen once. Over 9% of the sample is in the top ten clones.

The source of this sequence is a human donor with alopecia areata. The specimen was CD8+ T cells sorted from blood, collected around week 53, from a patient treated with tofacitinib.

The DNA reads as follows: TGTGCCAGCAGCAAACCAGCCCCCCGGGGGGCATCCTACGAGCAGTACTTC. This gives the protein CASSKPAPRGASYEQYF. The chain couples TRBV5-4 to TRBJ2-7; matching of 7 bases hints at TRBD2 as the D gene. V loses 4 bases of germline sequence and J loses 1 base, and the interval between the two ends is 21 bases. There are 17 amino acids in the CDR3, from cysteine to phenylalanine inclusive. The kept DNA is CDR3 alone, 51 bases in frame from the first base. Based on the germline V gene (reference sequence), the CDR1 and CDR2 sequences are SGHNT and YYREEE.